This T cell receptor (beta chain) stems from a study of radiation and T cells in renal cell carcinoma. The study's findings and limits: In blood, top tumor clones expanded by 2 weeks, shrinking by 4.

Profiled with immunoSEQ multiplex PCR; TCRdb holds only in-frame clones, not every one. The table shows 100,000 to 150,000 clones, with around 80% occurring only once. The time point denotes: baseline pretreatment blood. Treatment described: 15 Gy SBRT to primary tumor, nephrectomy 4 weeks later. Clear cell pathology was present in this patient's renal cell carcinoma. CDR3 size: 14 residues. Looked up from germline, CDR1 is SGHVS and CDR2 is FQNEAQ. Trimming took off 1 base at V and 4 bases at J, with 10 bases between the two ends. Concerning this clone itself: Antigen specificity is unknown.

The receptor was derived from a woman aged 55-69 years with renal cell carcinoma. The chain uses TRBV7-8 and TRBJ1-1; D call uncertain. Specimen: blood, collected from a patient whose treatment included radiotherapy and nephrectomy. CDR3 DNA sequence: TGTGCCAGCAGCTTAGGAGGGCACGGCACTGAAGCTTTCTTT. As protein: CASSLGGHGTEAFF.